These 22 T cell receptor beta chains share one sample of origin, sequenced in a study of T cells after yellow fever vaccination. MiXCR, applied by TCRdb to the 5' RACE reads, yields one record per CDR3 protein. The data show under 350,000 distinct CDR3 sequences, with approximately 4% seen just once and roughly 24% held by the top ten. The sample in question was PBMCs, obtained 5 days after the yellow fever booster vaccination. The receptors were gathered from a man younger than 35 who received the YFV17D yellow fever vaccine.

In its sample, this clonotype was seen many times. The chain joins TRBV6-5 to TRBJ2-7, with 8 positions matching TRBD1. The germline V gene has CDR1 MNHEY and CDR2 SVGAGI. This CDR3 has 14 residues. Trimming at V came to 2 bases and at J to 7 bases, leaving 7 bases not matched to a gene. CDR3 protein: CASSYGQGAGEQYV. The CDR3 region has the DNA TGTGCCAGCAGTTACGGGCAGGGGGCGGGTGAGCAGTACGTC.

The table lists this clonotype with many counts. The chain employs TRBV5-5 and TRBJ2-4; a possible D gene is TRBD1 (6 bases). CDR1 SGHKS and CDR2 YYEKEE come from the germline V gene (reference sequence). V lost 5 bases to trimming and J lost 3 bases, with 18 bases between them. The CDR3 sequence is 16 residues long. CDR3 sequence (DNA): TGTGCCAGCAGTATCGAGGGGGATAGAGGCAAAAACATTCAGTACTTC. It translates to CASSIEGDRGKNIQYF.

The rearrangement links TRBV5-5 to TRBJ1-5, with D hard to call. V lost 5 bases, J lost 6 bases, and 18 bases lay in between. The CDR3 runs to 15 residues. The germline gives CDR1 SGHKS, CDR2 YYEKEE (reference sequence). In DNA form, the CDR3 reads TGTGCCAGCAGTTATAATGCCATGCCGCGTCAGCCCCAGCATTTT. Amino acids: CASSYNAMPRQPQHF.

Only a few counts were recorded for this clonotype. The CDR3 sequence: CASSRAGRSSYEQYF. In DNA, the CDR3 is TGTGCCAGCAGCCGGGCTGGACGGAGCTCCTACGAGCAGTACTTC. This sequence joins TRBV6-5 and TRBJ2-7, with D uncertain. Per germline, CDR1 MNHEY and CDR2 SVGAGI. Trimming pared 6 bases from V and 0 bases from J, leaving 15 bases between. The CDR3 covers 15 residues.

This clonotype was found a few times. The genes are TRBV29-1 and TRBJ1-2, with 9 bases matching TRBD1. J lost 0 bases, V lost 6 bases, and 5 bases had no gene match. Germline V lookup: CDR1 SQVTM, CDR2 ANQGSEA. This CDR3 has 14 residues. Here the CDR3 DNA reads TGCAGCGTAAAAAGGGACAGGGCTAACTATGGCTACACCTTC. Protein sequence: CSVKRDRANYGYTF.

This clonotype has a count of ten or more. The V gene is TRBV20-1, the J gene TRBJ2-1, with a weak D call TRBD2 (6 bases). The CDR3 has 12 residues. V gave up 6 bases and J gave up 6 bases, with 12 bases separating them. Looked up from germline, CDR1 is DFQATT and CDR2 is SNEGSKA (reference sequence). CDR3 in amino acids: CSAGPSANEQFF. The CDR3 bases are TGCAGTGCCGGACCTAGCGCCAATGAGCAGTTCTTC.

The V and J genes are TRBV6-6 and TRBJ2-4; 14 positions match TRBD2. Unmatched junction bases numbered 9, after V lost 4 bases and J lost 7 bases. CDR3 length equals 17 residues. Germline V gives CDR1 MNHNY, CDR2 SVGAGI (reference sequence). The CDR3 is CASSSRLAGGRENIQYF. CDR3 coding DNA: TGTGCCAGCAGTTCCCGACTAGCGGGGGGGCGTGAGAACATTCAGTACTTC.

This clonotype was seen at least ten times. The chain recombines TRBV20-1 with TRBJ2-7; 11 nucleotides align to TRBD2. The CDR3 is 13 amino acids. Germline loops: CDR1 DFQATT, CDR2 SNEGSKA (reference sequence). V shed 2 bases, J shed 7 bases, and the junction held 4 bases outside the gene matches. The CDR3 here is CSARRLAGGEQYF. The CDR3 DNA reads TGCAGTGCTAGAAGGCTAGCGGGGGGTGAGCAGTACTTC.

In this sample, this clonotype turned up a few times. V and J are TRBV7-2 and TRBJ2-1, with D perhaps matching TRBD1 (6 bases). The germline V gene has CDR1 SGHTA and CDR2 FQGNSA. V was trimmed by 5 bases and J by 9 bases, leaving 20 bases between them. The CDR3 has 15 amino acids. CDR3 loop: CASSPRGRTVSEQFF. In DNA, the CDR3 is TGTGCCAGCAGCCCACGTGGTCGGACAGTGAGTGAGCAGTTCTTC.

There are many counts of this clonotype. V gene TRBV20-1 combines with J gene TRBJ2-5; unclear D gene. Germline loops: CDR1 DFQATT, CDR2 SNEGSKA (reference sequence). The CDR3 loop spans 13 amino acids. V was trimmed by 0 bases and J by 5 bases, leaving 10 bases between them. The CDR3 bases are TGCAGTGCTAGAGATCGAAGCCGGGAGACCCAGTACTTC. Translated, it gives CSARDRSRETQYF.

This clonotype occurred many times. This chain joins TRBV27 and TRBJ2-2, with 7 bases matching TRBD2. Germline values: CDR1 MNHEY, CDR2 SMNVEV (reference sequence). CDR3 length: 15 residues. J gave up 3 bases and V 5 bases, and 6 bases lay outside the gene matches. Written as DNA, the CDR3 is TGTGCCAGCAGTCCCTTGGCGGGGGACACCGGGGAGCTGTTTTTT. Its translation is CASSPLAGDTGELFF.

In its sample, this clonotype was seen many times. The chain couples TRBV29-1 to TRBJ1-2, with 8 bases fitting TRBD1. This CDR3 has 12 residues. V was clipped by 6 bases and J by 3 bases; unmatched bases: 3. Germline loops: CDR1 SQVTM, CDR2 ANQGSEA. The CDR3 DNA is TGCAGCGTAGACAGGGGCGACTATGGCTACACCTTC. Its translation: CSVDRGDYGYTF. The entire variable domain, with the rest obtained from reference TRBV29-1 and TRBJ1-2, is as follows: SAVISQKPSRDICQRGTSLTIQCQVDSQVTMMFWYRQQPGQSLTLIATANQGSEATYESGFVIDKFPISRPNLTFSTLTVSNMSPEDSSIYLCSVDRGDYGYTFGSGTRLTVV.

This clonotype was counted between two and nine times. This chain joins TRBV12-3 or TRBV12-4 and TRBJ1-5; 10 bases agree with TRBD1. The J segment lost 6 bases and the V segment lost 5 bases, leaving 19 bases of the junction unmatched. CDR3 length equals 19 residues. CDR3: CASSPTGTGAIITSQPQHF. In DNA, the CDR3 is TGTGCCAGCAGTCCCACCGGGACAGGGGCCATAATTACGAGTCAGCCCCAGCATTTT.

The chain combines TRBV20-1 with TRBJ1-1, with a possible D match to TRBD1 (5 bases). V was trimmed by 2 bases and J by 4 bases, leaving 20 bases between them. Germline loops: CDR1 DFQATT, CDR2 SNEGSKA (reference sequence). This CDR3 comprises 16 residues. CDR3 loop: CSARTVLGAGTTEAFF. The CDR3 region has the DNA TGCAGTGCTAGAACCGTCCTGGGAGCAGGGACCACTGAAGCTTTCTTT.

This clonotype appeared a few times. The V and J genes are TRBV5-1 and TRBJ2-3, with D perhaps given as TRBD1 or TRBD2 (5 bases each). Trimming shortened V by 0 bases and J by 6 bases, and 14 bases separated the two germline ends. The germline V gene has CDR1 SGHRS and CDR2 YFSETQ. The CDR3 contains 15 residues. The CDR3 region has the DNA TGCGCCAGCAGCTTGGCGGGACCTCATGGGGATACGCAGTATTTT. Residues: CASSLAGPHGDTQYF.

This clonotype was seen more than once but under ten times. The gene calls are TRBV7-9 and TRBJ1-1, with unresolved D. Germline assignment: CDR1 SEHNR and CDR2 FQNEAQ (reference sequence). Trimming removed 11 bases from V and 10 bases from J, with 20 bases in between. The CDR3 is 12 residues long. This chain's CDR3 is CAARTQPGAAFF. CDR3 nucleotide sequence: TGTGCCGCCCGGACGCAGCCGGGAGCAGCTTTCTTT.

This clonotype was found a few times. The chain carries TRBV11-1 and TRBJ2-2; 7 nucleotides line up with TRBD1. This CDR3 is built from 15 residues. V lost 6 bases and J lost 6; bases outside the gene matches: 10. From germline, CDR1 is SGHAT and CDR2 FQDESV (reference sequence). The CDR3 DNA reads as TGTGCCAGCAGATATAGCCGACAGGGCGCCGGGGAGCTGTTTTTT. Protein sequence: CASRYSRQGAGELFF.

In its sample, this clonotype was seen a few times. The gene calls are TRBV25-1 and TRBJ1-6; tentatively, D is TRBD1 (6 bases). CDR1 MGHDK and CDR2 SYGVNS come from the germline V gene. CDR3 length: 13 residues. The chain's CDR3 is CASRGFGDSPLHF. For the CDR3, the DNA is TGTGCTTCAAGGGGGTTTGGGGATTCACCCCTCCACTTT.

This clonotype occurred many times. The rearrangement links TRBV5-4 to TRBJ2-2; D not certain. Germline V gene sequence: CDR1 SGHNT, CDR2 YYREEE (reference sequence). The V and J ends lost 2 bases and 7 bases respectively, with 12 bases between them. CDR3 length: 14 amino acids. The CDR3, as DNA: TGTGCCAGCAGCTTTTGGGGTTCGATCGGGGAGCTGTTTTTT. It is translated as CASSFWGSIGELFF.

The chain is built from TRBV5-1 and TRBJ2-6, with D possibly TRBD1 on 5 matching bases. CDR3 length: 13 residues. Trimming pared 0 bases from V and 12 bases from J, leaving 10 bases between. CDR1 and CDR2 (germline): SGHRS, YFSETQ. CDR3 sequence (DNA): TGCGCCAGCAGCTTGGGAGACCAGGGCGTCCTGACTTTC. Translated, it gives CASSLGDQGVLTF.

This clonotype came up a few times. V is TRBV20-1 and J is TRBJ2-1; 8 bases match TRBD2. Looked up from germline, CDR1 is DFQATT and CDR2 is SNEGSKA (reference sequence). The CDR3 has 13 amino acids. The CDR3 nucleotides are TGCAGGATAGCGGGAAGCTCCTACAATGAGCAGTTCTTC. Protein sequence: CRIAGSSYNEQFF.

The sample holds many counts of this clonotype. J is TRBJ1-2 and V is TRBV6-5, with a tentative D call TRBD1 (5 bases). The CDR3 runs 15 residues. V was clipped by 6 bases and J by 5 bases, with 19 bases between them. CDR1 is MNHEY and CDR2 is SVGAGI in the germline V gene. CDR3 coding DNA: TGTGCCAGCAGCCCGGGACGCTCTTCAGGGTATGGCTACACCTTC. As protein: CASSPGRSSGYGYTF.